The rows below give T cell receptor beta chains drawn from one sample of a study of blood T cell repertoires in COVID-19. The data were produced by immunoSEQ multiplex PCR, yet TCRdb's version contains in-frame clones alone and is incomplete. Of about 260,000 clones listed, 87% are singletons. Sequenced input: peripheral blood. The receptors stem from a middle-aged woman who had recovered from COVID-19. CDR3s include the opening cysteine and the closing phenylalanine or tryptophan. Fields, in order: V gene, J gene, clone size, D gene, CDR3 protein, CDR3 DNA. D genes are given only for firm matches. Where a row states a size, it is once, few, many or the class of an expanded clone; other rows omit it.

V: TRBV5-4; J: TRBJ1-2; size: NA; D: NA; CDR3: CASTRWGDYVYTF; DNA: TGTGCCAGCACCCGGTGGGGAGATTATGTCTACACCTTC
V: TRBV6-2/TRBV6-3; J: TRBJ1-2; size: NA; D: NA; CDR3: CASSWTLDSNYGYTF; DNA: TGTGCCAGCAGTTGGACCCTAGACAGTAACTATGGCTACACCTTC
V: TRBV5-8; J: TRBJ1-1; size: NA; D: TRBD1; CDR3: CASSSVRRQGPNTEAFF; DNA: TGTGCCAGCAGCTCAGTTCGCCGACAGGGCCCGAACACTGAAGCTTTCTTT
V: TRBV5-1; J: TRBJ2-3; size: NA; D: TRBD2; CDR3: CASSFLAGADTDTQYF; DNA: TGCGCCAGCAGCTTTTTAGCGGGGGCCGACACAGATACGCAGTATTTT
V: TRBV28; J: TRBJ1-2; size: NA; D: TRBD1; CDR3: CASRADRVVGYTF; DNA: TGTGCCAGCAGGGCGGACAGGGTTGTCGGCTACACCTTC
V: TRBV27; J: TRBJ1-4; size: NA; D: NA; CDR3: CASSFGGRIEKLFF; DNA: TGTGCCAGCAGTTTCGGGGGGCGCATTGAAAAACTGTTTTTT
V: TRBV19; J: TRBJ2-1; size: once; D: TRBD1; CDR3: CASSRTGGAYNEQFF; DNA: TGTGCCAGTAGCCGGACAGGGGGCGCGTACAATGAGCAGTTCTTC
V: TRBV30; J: TRBJ2-5; size: NA; D: TRBD1; CDR3: CAWSRKGAETQYF; DNA: TGTGCCTGGAGCCGGAAGGGGGCAGAGACCCAGTACTTC
V: TRBV10-3; J: TRBJ1-2; size: NA; D: NA; CDR3: CAINGGEGYGYTF; DNA: TGTGCCATCAACGGGGGTGAAGGCTATGGCTACACCTTC
V: TRBV6-5; J: TRBJ2-7; size: once; D: TRBD1; CDR3: CASSPRPGQGYEQYF; DNA: TGTGCCAGCAGTCCCCGACCGGGACAGGGCTACGAGCAGTACTTC
V: TRBV9; J: TRBJ2-3; size: NA; D: TRBD1; CDR3: CASSDPRTGTGFFTDTQYF; DNA: TGTGCCAGCAGCGACCCCCGGACCGGGACAGGGTTTTTTACAGATACGCAGTATTTT
V: TRBV6-2/TRBV6-3; J: TRBJ1-2; size: NA; D: NA; CDR3: CASTPGWGNYGYTF; DNA: TGTGCCAGCACCCCAGGGTGGGGCAACTATGGCTACACCTTC
V: TRBV2; J: TRBJ2-6; size: NA; D: NA; CDR3: CASSEFQGSGANVLTF; DNA: TGTGCCAGCAGTGAATTCCAGGGCTCTGGGGCCAACGTCCTGACTTTC
V: TRBV4-1; J: TRBJ2-6; size: NA; D: TRBD1; CDR3: CASSTTGAGANVLTF; DNA: TGCGCCAGCAGCACGACAGGGGCTGGGGCCAACGTCCTGACTTTC
V: TRBV13; J: TRBJ2-7; size: NA; D: NA; CDR3: CASSLGAVYYEQYF; DNA: TGTGCCAGCAGCTTGGGAGCTGTTTACTACGAGCAGTACTTC
V: TRBV5-5; J: TRBJ2-7; size: NA; D: TRBD1; CDR3: CASSLGGTASYEQYF; DNA: TGTGCCAGCAGCTTGGGAGGGACAGCCTCCTACGAGCAGTACTTC
V: TRBV5-1; J: TRBJ2-5; size: NA; D: TRBD1; CDR3: CASNDRAGETQYF; DNA: TGCGCCAGTAACGACAGGGCTGGGGAGACCCAGTACTTC
V: TRBV4-1; J: TRBJ1-6; size: NA; D: TRBD1; CDR3: CASSQDLGTGLDSPLHF; DNA: TGCGCCAGCAGCCAAGATCTCGGGACAGGCCTGGATTCACCCCTCCACTTT
V: TRBV5-5; J: TRBJ1-2; size: NA; D: NA; CDR3: CASGSRESPQGYTF; DNA: TGTGCCAGCGGGTCCAGGGAATCCCCACAGGGCTACACCTTC
V: TRBV7-3; J: TRBJ1-2; size: NA; D: NA; CDR3: CASSLTVANYGYTF; DNA: TGTGCCAGCAGCTTAACGGTAGCTAACTATGGCTACACCTTC
V: TRBV7-8; J: TRBJ1-5; size: NA; D: NA; CDR3: CASSLTSSNNQPQHF; DNA: TGTGCCAGCAGCTTAACTTCTTCAAACAATCAGCCCCAGCATTTT
V: TRBV10-3; J: TRBJ2-3; size: NA; D: TRBD1; CDR3: CAIDRQGATDTQYF; DNA: TGTGCCATCGACCGGCAGGGGGCAACAGATACGCAGTATTTT
V: TRBV9; J: TRBJ1-1; size: NA; D: TRBD1; CDR3: CASSGQGKNTEAFF; DNA: TGTGCCAGCAGCGGACAGGGAAAGAACACTGAAGCTTTCTTT
V: TRBV19; J: TRBJ2-5; size: NA; D: NA; CDR3: CASSPFRGAETQYF; DNA: TGTGCCAGTAGTCCATTCAGGGGGGCGGAGACCCAGTACTTC
V: TRBV11-2; J: TRBJ2-7; size: NA; D: NA; CDR3: CASSYDSAGTWSYEQYF; DNA: TGTGCCAGCAGCTATGATAGCGCCGGGACTTGGAGCTACGAGCAGTACTTC
V: TRBV6-9; J: TRBJ2-1; size: NA; D: NA; CDR3: CASSYGNRIPLHNEQFF; DNA: TGTGCCAGCAGTTATGGGAACAGGATACCATTACACAATGAGCAGTTCTTC
V: TRBV5-1; J: TRBJ2-3; size: NA; D: TRBD2; CDR3: CASSLSGRGGTDTQYF; DNA: TGCGCCAGCAGCTTATCAGGGCGGGGGGGCACAGATACGCAGTATTTT
V: TRBV5-1; J: TRBJ2-3; size: NA; D: TRBD2; CDR3: CASSLYSGGLTDTQYF; DNA: TGCGCCAGCAGCTTGTACAGCGGGGGGTTAACAGATACGCAGTATTTT
V: TRBV6-2/TRBV6-3; J: TRBJ2-6; size: once; D: TRBD1; CDR3: CASSYDVGTGGSGANVLTF; DNA: TGTGCCAGCAGTTACGACGTGGGGACAGGGGGCTCCGGGGCCAACGTCCTGACTTTC
V: TRBV5-1; J: TRBJ1-1; size: NA; D: NA; CDR3: CASSLQGAGTEAFF; DNA: TGCGCCAGCAGCTTACAGGGTGCCGGCACTGAAGCTTTCTTT
V: TRBV18; J: TRBJ2-1; size: NA; D: NA; CDR3: CASSPSFNEQFF; DNA: TGTGCCAGCTCACCTAGTTTCAATGAGCAGTTCTTC
V: TRBV30; J: TRBJ1-5; size: NA; D: NA; CDR3: CAWSGRGSVQRNQPQHF; DNA: TGTGCCTGGAGTGGCCGAGGCTCTGTACAACGCAATCAGCCCCAGCATTTT
V: TRBV19; J: TRBJ1-5; size: NA; D: NA; CDR3: CASSRQAYSNQPQHF; DNA: TGTGCCAGTAGCCGTCAGGCGTATAGCAATCAGCCCCAGCATTTT
V: TRBV27; J: TRBJ1-1; size: NA; D: TRBD1; CDR3: CASSWAGGGYTEAFF; DNA: TGTGCCAGCAGTTGGGCAGGGGGCGGGTACACTGAAGCTTTCTTT
V: TRBV7-2; J: TRBJ2-7; size: NA; D: NA; CDR3: CASRSLDRTYEQYF; DNA: TGTGCCAGCAGGAGCCTTGACAGGACCTACGAGCAGTACTTC
V: TRBV5-4; J: TRBJ1-5; size: NA; D: NA; CDR3: CASSLAPGSEQPQHF; DNA: TGTGCCAGCAGCTTGGCTCCCGGGTCGGAGCAGCCCCAGCATTTT
V: TRBV19; J: TRBJ2-5; size: NA; D: TRBD2; CDR3: CASTPIAGSETQYF; DNA: TGTGCCAGTACCCCAATAGCGGGAAGTGAGACCCAGTACTTC
V: TRBV6-5; J: TRBJ2-7; size: few; D: NA; CDR3: CASSNRDTRYEQYF; DNA: TGTGCCAGCAGTAACCGGGACACACGCTACGAGCAGTACTTC
V: TRBV18; J: TRBJ2-5; size: NA; D: TRBD2; CDR3: CASSLVRGGKETQYF; DNA: TGTGCCAGCTCACTAGTTCGCGGGGGGAAAGAGACCCAGTACTTC
V: TRBV10-3; J: TRBJ2-1; size: NA; D: TRBD1; CDR3: CATKGADNEQFF; DNA: TGTGCCACCAAGGGGGCAGACAATGAGCAGTTCTTC
V: TRBV24-1; J: TRBJ1-5; size: NA; D: TRBD1; CDR3: CARLGQGASQPQHF; DNA: TGTGCCCGCCTAGGACAGGGGGCGAGTCAGCCCCAGCATTTT
V: TRBV5-6; J: TRBJ1-4; size: NA; D: TRBD1; CDR3: CASSLGQGEEKLFF; DNA: TGTGCCAGCAGCCTGGGACAGGGGGAAGAAAAACTGTTTTTT
V: TRBV6-5; J: TRBJ1-5; size: NA; D: TRBD1; CDR3: CASSPGQGYQPQHF; DNA: TGTGCCAGCAGCCCAGGACAGGGCTATCAGCCCCAGCATTTT